This is a list of T cell receptor beta chains from one sample in a study of T cell repertoires in cytomegalovirus infection. TCRdb fed the reads into MiXCR, producing one record per CDR3 protein. In the table there are about 740,000 distinct CDR3 sequences, 35% of which are singletons. Sequencing used PBMCs. The receptor source for this set is a human donor in good health (CMV status not recorded). Some clones in this sample may be carry-over from other donors' samples. Each CDR3 is given with its conserved first and last residue. Fields, in order: J gene, D gene, clone size, V gene, CDR3 DNA, CDR3 protein. A D gene is named only where the DNA matches it firmly. Only part of the rows carry a size: once, few, many, or a class if the clone is expanded.

TRBJ1-6,NA,NA,TRBV25-1,TGTGCCAGCAGTAACAGGGATTCACCCCTCCACTTT,CASSNRDSPLHF
TRBJ1-2,NA,NA,TRBV12-5,TGTGCTAGTGGTTTGCATGGGGCGCCTGGCTACACCTTC,CASGLHGAPGYTF
TRBJ2-3,NA,few,TRBV12-3/TRBV12-4,TGTGCCAGCAGCCACGATCGGGTTACGCAGTATTTT,CASSHDRVTQYF
TRBJ1-5,NA,NA,TRBV5-1,TGCGCCAGCAGCGAGGGACAACCCAATCAGCCCCAGCATTTT,CASSEGQPNQPQHF
TRBJ2-1,NA,many,TRBV7-6,TGTGCCAGCAGCTCTATAGGGGAAAATGAGCAGTTCTTC,CASSSIGENEQFF
TRBJ1-5,NA,NA,TRBV25-1,TGTGCCAGCAGTGATACGGTAACGGCTGATCAGCCCCAGCTTTTT,CASSDTVTADQPQLF
TRBJ2-5,TRBD2,NA,TRBV5-1,TGCGCCAGCAGCCTCCCCGGGACTAGCGAGGGGGAGACCCAGTACTTC,CASSLPGTSEGETQYF
TRBJ2-3,NA,NA,TRBV7-9,TGTGCCAGCAGCTTGGGCAGGCGAAAGTACACAGATACGCAGTATTTT,CASSLGRRKYTDTQYF
TRBJ2-7,NA,NA,TRBV25-1,TGTGCCAGCAGTCGGGAAGGGAACGTTAGGGAGCAGTACTTC,CASSREGNVREQYF
TRBJ2-2,TRBD1,few,TRBV5-1,TGCGCCAGCGGGGGACAGGGGAACACCGGGGAGCTGTTTTTT,CASGGQGNTGELFF
TRBJ2-2,TRBD2,few,TRBV12-3/TRBV12-4,TGTGCCAGCAGGCGTTCCTCAACTAGCGGGAGCCCTCGCGATGCCGGGGAGCTGTTTTTT,CASRRSSTSGSPRDAGELFF
TRBJ1-6,NA,NA,TRBV5-1,TGCGCCAGCAGCTGGGGGTCTAAGGATTCACCCCTCCACTTT,CASSWGSKDSPLHF
TRBJ1-4,NA,NA,TRBV28,TGTGCCAGCAGTTTTTGGGGGCGCAGCACGAGTGAAAAACTGTTTTTT,CASSFWGRSTSEKLFF
TRBJ2-1,NA,NA,TRBV6-2/TRBV6-3,TGTGCCAGCAGCCGCTTAACGGTTGCCAATGAGCAGTTCTTC,CASSRLTVANEQFF
TRBJ2-3,NA,NA,TRBV15,TGTGCCACCAGCAGAGACAATTCGTTTGGAGCGGATACGCAGTATTTT,CATSRDNSFGADTQYF
TRBJ2-3,NA,once,TRBV7-7,TGTGCTAGCAGCTCCCGTTTTGGCGGGGGCACAGATACGCAGTATTTT,CASSSRFGGGTDTQYF
TRBJ1-5,NA,NA,TRBV9,TGTGCCAGCAGCGTATGGGGGGATAGCAATCAGCCCCAGCATTTT,CASSVWGDSNQPQHF